This is a list of T cell receptor beta chains from one sample in a study of identical twins. TCRdb reprocessed the 5' RACE reads with MiXCR, giving one entry per CDR3 protein. The data show some 210,000 distinct CDR3 sequences, with 15% to 20% seen just once and over 35% held by the top ten. These same records also appear under a second study, on T cells expressing NK-cell markers.

The sample comprised CD8+ T cells sorted from blood. The receptor set was obtained from a woman aged 18-35 years in good health. CDR3s include the opening cysteine and the closing phenylalanine or tryptophan. A D gene is named only where the DNA matches it firmly. Clone size appears in some rows only: once, few, many, or a class for an expanded clone.

d_call: .
clone_size: few
j_call: TRBJ2-7
v_call: TRBV15
cdr3_nt: TGTGCCACCAGCAGTATTGGATCCGGCTACGAGCAGTACTTC
cdr3_aa: CATSSIGSGYEQYF

d_call: TRBD1
clone_size: .
j_call: TRBJ1-1
v_call: TRBV12-3/TRBV12-4
cdr3_nt: TGTGCCAGCACCCGGGACAGCGACACTGAAGCTTTCTTT
cdr3_aa: CASTRDSDTEAFF

d_call: TRBD2
clone_size: few
j_call: TRBJ2-3
v_call: TRBV5-1
cdr3_nt: TGCGCCAGCAGCTTTATGGCTAGCGGGGGTACAGATACGCAGTATTTT
cdr3_aa: CASSFMASGGTDTQYF

d_call: .
clone_size: .
j_call: TRBJ2-7
v_call: TRBV4-1
cdr3_nt: TGCGCCAGCAGCCAGACTACTTCCTACGAGCAGTACTTC
cdr3_aa: CASSQTTSYEQYF

d_call: .
clone_size: .
j_call: TRBJ2-7
v_call: TRBV5-1
cdr3_nt: TGCGCCAGCAGCTTGGGATATGGGGGTGCGAGCTCCTACGAGCAGTACTTC
cdr3_aa: CASSLGYGGASSYEQYF

d_call: .
clone_size: few
j_call: TRBJ1-5
v_call: TRBV21-1
cdr3_nt: TGTGCCAGCAGCAGACGGACCGGGACAGGGGCGGATCAGCCCCAGCATTTT
cdr3_aa: CASSRRTGTGADQPQHF

d_call: .
clone_size: .
j_call: TRBJ1-3
v_call: TRBV29-1
cdr3_nt: TGCAGCGTTGTGGACCGGAACACCATATATTTT
cdr3_aa: CSVVDRNTIYF

d_call: TRBD1
clone_size: .
j_call: TRBJ1-2
v_call: TRBV9
cdr3_nt: TGTGCCAGCAGCGGATTGACAGGGACCCTCTATTTGACCTTC
cdr3_aa: CASSGLTGTLYLTF

d_call: .
clone_size: .
j_call: TRBJ2-7
v_call: TRBV12-3/TRBV12-4
cdr3_nt: TGTGCCAGCAGTTTTGTCGGCGGGACGGACGAGCAGTACTTC
cdr3_aa: CASSFVGGTDEQYF

d_call: .
clone_size: few
j_call: TRBJ1-1
v_call: TRBV7-2
cdr3_nt: TGTGCCAGCAGATCGGGTGCGGAAGCTTTCTTT
cdr3_aa: CASRSGAEAFF

d_call: TRBD2
clone_size: .
j_call: TRBJ2-1
v_call: TRBV12-3/TRBV12-4
cdr3_nt: TGTGCCAGCAGTTTGGGGACTATCTACAATGAGCAGTTCTTC
cdr3_aa: CASSLGTIYNEQFF

d_call: .
clone_size: few
j_call: TRBJ2-3
v_call: TRBV6-4
cdr3_nt: TGTGCCAGCAGTGACTCGGGGGGGCACACAGATACGCAGTATTTT
cdr3_aa: CASSDSGGHTDTQYF

d_call: TRBD2
clone_size: .
j_call: TRBJ2-3
v_call: TRBV29-1
cdr3_nt: TGCAGCGTTGAGTCCGGGGAGGGAAGGGGTACGCAGTATTTT
cdr3_aa: CSVESGEGRGTQYF

d_call: .
clone_size: many
j_call: TRBJ1-1
v_call: TRBV7-9
cdr3_nt: TGTGCCAGCAGCATCGGGACTACTGAAGCTTTCTTT
cdr3_aa: CASSIGTTEAFF

d_call: TRBD2
clone_size: few
j_call: TRBJ2-3
v_call: TRBV27
cdr3_nt: TGTGCCAGCAGTTTCCTGACTAGCGGGAGTGATACGCAGTATTTT
cdr3_aa: CASSFLTSGSDTQYF

d_call: .
clone_size: .
j_call: TRBJ2-3
v_call: TRBV7-9
cdr3_nt: TGTGCCAGCAGCTTAGATTGGGGTGGAGGCACAGATACGCAGTATTTT
cdr3_aa: CASSLDWGGGTDTQYF

d_call: .
clone_size: few
j_call: TRBJ2-1
v_call: TRBV7-2
cdr3_nt: TGTGCCAGCAGCTTATATGGCGCGAACAATGAGCAGTTCTTC
cdr3_aa: CASSLYGANNEQFF

d_call: TRBD1
clone_size: few
j_call: TRBJ2-1
v_call: TRBV5-5
cdr3_nt: TGTGCCAGCAGCTGGGGACAGATGAGCTACAATGAGCAGTTCTTC
cdr3_aa: CASSWGQMSYNEQFF

d_call: .
clone_size: .
j_call: TRBJ2-5
v_call: TRBV3-1
cdr3_nt: TGTGCCAGCAGCCAAGATAAACTAGCAGGGGAGACCCAGTACTTC
cdr3_aa: CASSQDKLAGETQYF

d_call: TRBD1
clone_size: few
j_call: TRBJ1-2
v_call: TRBV4-3
cdr3_nt: TGCGCCAGCAGCCACGACGGGACAGGGAATGGCTATGGCTACACCTTC
cdr3_aa: CASSHDGTGNGYGYTF

d_call: .
clone_size: .
j_call: TRBJ2-3
v_call: TRBV3-1
cdr3_nt: TGTGCCAGCAGCCAAGTGGAACAGGGAAATACGCAGTATTTT
cdr3_aa: CASSQVEQGNTQYF

d_call: TRBD2
clone_size: few
j_call: TRBJ2-1
v_call: TRBV19
cdr3_nt: TGTGCCAGTAACCGATTTCCGACTAGCGCCGATGAGCAGTTCTTC
cdr3_aa: CASNRFPTSADEQFF

d_call: TRBD2
clone_size: many
j_call: TRBJ2-3
v_call: TRBV29-1
cdr3_nt: TGCAGCGTTCCCAGACTAGCGGACACAGATACGCAGTATTTT
cdr3_aa: CSVPRLADTDTQYF

d_call: .
clone_size: few
j_call: TRBJ1-2
v_call: TRBV29-1
cdr3_nt: TGCAGCGTTGAACAGGACCACTATGGCTACACCTTC
cdr3_aa: CSVEQDHYGYTF

d_call: .
clone_size: few
j_call: TRBJ1-3
v_call: TRBV7-3
cdr3_nt: TGTGCCAGCAGCTTAAGCTATCCTAGGGGGTCTCAGTTAACTTCTGGAAACACCATATATTTT
cdr3_aa: CASSLSYPRGSQLTSGNTIYF

d_call: .
clone_size: medium-sized
j_call: TRBJ2-1
v_call: TRBV4-3
cdr3_nt: TGCGCCAGCAGCCAAGATGGGCACCGTTTGAATGAGCAGTTCTTC
cdr3_aa: CASSQDGHRLNEQFF

d_call: .
clone_size: .
j_call: TRBJ1-1
v_call: TRBV7-9
cdr3_nt: TGTGCCAGCAGCTTGGGCAGGAGTCGTACTGAAGCTTTCTTT
cdr3_aa: CASSLGRSRTEAFF

d_call: .
clone_size: .
j_call: TRBJ2-5
v_call: TRBV12-3/TRBV12-4
cdr3_nt: TGTGCCAGCACCCACCGCGTGACCAAAGAGACCCAGTACTTC
cdr3_aa: CASTHRVTKETQYF

d_call: .
clone_size: few
j_call: TRBJ1-1
v_call: TRBV19
cdr3_nt: TGTGCCAGTAGTTTCTTCTTTGTCACCAAGAACACTGAAGCTTTCTTT
cdr3_aa: CASSFFFVTKNTEAFF

d_call: .
clone_size: few
j_call: TRBJ1-6
v_call: TRBV6-1
cdr3_nt: TGTGCCAGCAGCTCGGACCGACTTTACAATAATTCACCCCTCCACTTT
cdr3_aa: CASSSDRLYNNSPLHF

d_call: TRBD1
clone_size: few
j_call: TRBJ2-3
v_call: TRBV4-3
cdr3_nt: TGCGCCAGCAGCCAAGATAGGGGGCTGGGAGATACGCAGTATTTT
cdr3_aa: CASSQDRGLGDTQYF

d_call: .
clone_size: .
j_call: TRBJ1-1
v_call: TRBV4-2
cdr3_nt: TGTGCCAGCAGCCCGGTTTGGGGGAAAGACACTGAAGCTTTCTTT
cdr3_aa: CASSPVWGKDTEAFF

d_call: .
clone_size: .
j_call: TRBJ2-5
v_call: TRBV7-9
cdr3_nt: TGTGCCAGCAGCTTTCTCACCCAGACCCAGTACTTC
cdr3_aa: CASSFLTQTQYF

d_call: .
clone_size: .
j_call: TRBJ2-5
v_call: TRBV27
cdr3_nt: TGTGCCAGCAGCCACGGGACACAAGGTTCTGGGACCCAGTACTTC
cdr3_aa: CASSHGTQGSGTQYF

d_call: .
clone_size: .
j_call: TRBJ2-3
v_call: TRBV6-1
cdr3_nt: TGTGCCAGCAGTGCCGTGGGAGATACGCAGTATTTT
cdr3_aa: CASSAVGDTQYF

d_call: .
clone_size: few
j_call: TRBJ2-1
v_call: TRBV29-1
cdr3_nt: TGCAGCGTTGAGGTTACCCCGAGGAATGAGCAGTTCTTC
cdr3_aa: CSVEVTPRNEQFF

d_call: .
clone_size: .
j_call: TRBJ2-3
v_call: TRBV7-9
cdr3_nt: TGTGCCAGCAGCCGGGACCTACGCTCGTCAGATACGCAGTATTTT
cdr3_aa: CASSRDLRSSDTQYF

d_call: .
clone_size: few
j_call: TRBJ2-1
v_call: TRBV14
cdr3_nt: TGTGCCAGCAGCCAAGACCCACGGGAGCAGTTCTTC
cdr3_aa: CASSQDPREQFF

d_call: .
clone_size: few
j_call: TRBJ2-6
v_call: TRBV5-6
cdr3_nt: TGTGCCAGCAGCTCTGTGCAGGGTGCTGGGGCCAACGTCCTGACTTTC
cdr3_aa: CASSSVQGAGANVLTF

d_call: .
clone_size: many
j_call: TRBJ1-6
v_call: TRBV7-9
cdr3_nt: TGTGCCAGCAGCCAGACAGATTATAATTCACCCCTCCACTTT
cdr3_aa: CASSQTDYNSPLHF

d_call: .
clone_size: few
j_call: TRBJ2-5
v_call: TRBV4-3
cdr3_nt: TGCGCCAGCAGCCAAGATCCCCGCAAAAGGGGGGGGGAGACCCAGTACTTC
cdr3_aa: CASSQDPRKRGGETQYF

d_call: .
clone_size: .
j_call: TRBJ2-2
v_call: TRBV13
cdr3_nt: TGTGCCAGCCGACCTGACGGGGGACCGAACACCGGGGAGCTGTTTTTT
cdr3_aa: CASRPDGGPNTGELFF

d_call: TRBD2
clone_size: .
j_call: TRBJ2-1
v_call: TRBV6-2/TRBV6-3
cdr3_nt: TGTGCCAGCAGTTACTCAGCTAGCGGGAGAGATGAGCAGTTCTTC
cdr3_aa: CASSYSASGRDEQFF